This is a list of T cell receptor beta chains from one sample in a study of blood T cells in healthy people across ages. Each CDR3 protein is one row after TCRdb ran MiXCR on the 5' RACE reads. The sample lists under 800,000 distinct CDR3 sequences, around 46% occurring once. Sequenced: blood. These TCRs come from a woman aged 55-75 years in good health. Each CDR3 is given with its conserved first and last residue. Each record gives: V gene, D gene, clone size, J gene, CDR3 DNA, CDR3 protein. The D gene is left open where the match is weak. The size of a clone is reported for some rows only, either as once, few or many, or as a class for expanded clones.

>TRBV20-1|TRBD2|few|TRBJ2-1
TGCAGTGCTAGTTCTCTAGCGGGACTCTACAATGAGCAGTTCTTC
CSASSLAGLYNEQFF
>TRBV7-2|.|few|TRBJ1-2
TGTGCCAGCAGCTTATTAGGAGACAACTATGGCTACACCTTC
CASSLLGDNYGYTF
>TRBV6-5|TRBD2|few|TRBJ2-1
TGTGCCAGCAGTCACCAAGCGGGAGGGCCCTACAATGAGCAGTTCTTC
CASSHQAGGPYNEQFF
>TRBV28|TRBD1|few|TRBJ2-7
TGTGCCAGCAGTTTTCCTGGACAGGGCGGCGAGCAGTACTTC
CASSFPGQGGEQYF
>TRBV4-2|.|few|TRBJ2-5
TGTGCCAGCAGCCAAGAAAGGGGTGGGCGTTCCGGGGGCCGAGAGACCCAGTACTTC
CASSQERGGRSGGRETQYF
>TRBV20-1|TRBD2|.|TRBJ2-3
TGCAGTGCTAGATTAGCGGGAGGCCTTGGGGATACGCAGTATTTT
CSARLAGGLGDTQYF
>TRBV4-3|TRBD1|.|TRBJ2-2
TGCGCCGGCAGCCAAGATAGGGGGCGAAACACCGGGGAGCTGTTTTTT
CAGSQDRGRNTGELFF
>TRBV10-3|TRBD2|few|TRBJ2-2
TGTGCCATCAGTGAGTCCGGCGCGGGAGCCTCCGGGGAGCTGTTTTTT
CAISESGAGASGELFF
>TRBV11-2|.|few|TRBJ2-3
TGTGCCAGCAGCCGGTGGGGGGCCGGCACAGATACGCAGTATTTT
CASSRWGAGTDTQYF
>TRBV12-3/TRBV12-4|TRBD1|few|TRBJ1-6
TGTGCCAGCAGTTCGACAGGGCAAGGGAATTCACCCCTCCACTTT
CASSSTGQGNSPLHF
>TRBV20-1|TRBD2|.|TRBJ2-7
TGCAGTGCCGCCCGGCGAGCGGGGTTTTACGAGCAGTACTTC
CSAARRAGFYEQYF
>TRBV9|.|many|TRBJ2-3
TGTGCCAGCAGCGTAAGTAGCACAGATACGCAGTATTTT
CASSVSSTDTQYF
>TRBV21-1|.|.|TRBJ1-5
TGTGCCAGCAAACGCCTAACGGCTCGGAATCAGCCCCAGCATTTT
CASKRLTARNQPQHF
>TRBV27|TRBD2|many|TRBJ2-1
TGTGCCAGCAGTAGCCTTGGGGCGGGGGAGAACAATGAGCAGTTCTTC
CASSSLGAGENNEQFF
>TRBV12-3/TRBV12-4|.|.|TRBJ2-1
TGTGCCAGCAGTTTAGCGGGGGGGCCGGTTGAGCAGTTCTTC
CASSLAGGPVEQFF
>TRBV28|TRBD2|.|TRBJ2-1
TGTGCCAGCGGGCCAGCGGGAGTGGGGAATGAGCAGTTCTTC
CASGPAGVGNEQFF
>TRBV20-1|.|few|TRBJ2-1
TGCAGTGCTGGGCCTAGAAATGAGCAGTTCTTC
CSAGPRNEQFF
>TRBV29-1|.|many|TRBJ2-3
TGCAGCGGCCGGGACGGGAGTAGCACAGATACGCAGTATTTT
CSGRDGSSTDTQYF
>TRBV5-1|.|few|TRBJ1-4
TGCGCCAGCAGCTTGCAGGGCGTTAATGAAAAACTGTTTTTT
CASSLQGVNEKLFF
>TRBV7-3|.|.|TRBJ1-1
TGTGCCAGCAGCTTAGATACGAGGATAGCTTTCTTT
CASSLDTRIAFF
>TRBV2|.|.|TRBJ2-3
TGTGCCAGCAGTGAGCGGATTTCCGCAGATACGCAGTATTTT
CASSERISADTQYF
>TRBV29-1|.|.|TRBJ2-1
TGCAGCGTTTCCATCCGTAGTTTTCGTGAGCAGTTCTTC
CSVSIRSFREQFF
>TRBV7-8|.|.|TRBJ1-1
TGTGCCAGCAGCTTAGCGGGGCTTGGGACTGAAGCTTTCTTT
CASSLAGLGTEAFF
>TRBV12-3/TRBV12-4|TRBD2|.|TRBJ2-7
TGTGCCAGCAGTGCCCCAGGCGGGAGCTCCTACGAGCAGTACTTC
CASSAPGGSSYEQYF
>TRBV2|TRBD1|many|TRBJ2-3
TGTGCCAGCAGTGAGGGACAGGGGGGCACAGATACGCAGTATTTT
CASSEGQGGTDTQYF
>TRBV5-1|.|few|TRBJ2-1
TGCGCCAGCAGCTTCCGGGATCTCTACAATGAGCAGTTCTTC
CASSFRDLYNEQFF
>TRBV28|.|few|TRBJ2-7
TGTGCCAGCAGTTCCCGAAGGGTAGCGGAGATGAACGAGCAGTACTTC
CASSSRRVAEMNEQYF
>TRBV20-1|.|.|TRBJ2-6
TGCAGTGTCTCGTTAGGGGCCAACGTCCTGACTTTC
CSVSLGANVLTF
>TRBV4-3|.|.|TRBJ2-5
TGCGCCAGCAGCCTTACTCTGGCGGAGACTTACCAAGAGACCCAGTACTTC
CASSLTLAETYQETQYF
>TRBV27|.|.|TRBJ2-7
TGTGCCAGCAGACTTTCTAGGGGTTATTTCTACGAGCAGTACTTC
CASRLSRGYFYEQYF
>TRBV2|TRBD1|.|TRBJ1-5
TGTGCCAGCAGTGCCAGGGGGGGCCATCAGCCCCAGCATTTT
CASSARGGHQPQHF
>TRBV12-5|.|few|TRBJ1-3
TGTGCTAGTGGTATCCGACTTTCAGTGAGCTCTGGAAACACCATATATTTT
CASGIRLSVSSGNTIYF
>TRBV20-1|.|.|TRBJ2-1
TGCAGTGTAAGGGTGGACAATGAGCAGTTCTTC
CSVRVDNEQFF
>TRBV5-1|.|.|TRBJ1-6
TGCGCCAGCAGCTTGGAGCGGAGAAATTCACCCCTCCACTTT
CASSLERRNSPLHF
>TRBV5-1|TRBD1|few|TRBJ2-3
TGCGCCAGCAGCTGGACGGGACAGCCGGCCCCAGATACGCAGTATTTT
CASSWTGQPAPDTQYF
>TRBV5-5|.|.|TRBJ1-5
TGTGCCAGCAGCTGGATCGGGACAACGGGGGATCAGCCCCAGCATTTT
CASSWIGTTGDQPQHF
>TRBV12-3/TRBV12-4|TRBD1|.|TRBJ1-1
TGTGCCAGCAGTTTCCCGACAGGGTTCGCTTTCTTT
CASSFPTGFAFF
>TRBV10-3|TRBD2|.|TRBJ2-5
TGTGCCATCAGTGGTCTAGCGGGGGCAAATGAGCAGTACTTC
CAISGLAGANEQYF
>TRBV20-1|TRBD2|few|TRBJ2-5
TGCAGTGCTAGCCGGGAGGAGGAGACCCAGTACTTC
CSASREEETQYF
>TRBV4-2|.|.|TRBJ1-6
TGTGCCAGCAGCCCGCTCCGGGGAGGTAATTCACCCCTCCACTTT
CASSPLRGGNSPLHF
>TRBV29-1|.|many|TRBJ2-1
TGCAGCGTTGAAGAAGACTCGAATCAGCGGTTCTTC
CSVEEDSNQRFF
>TRBV3-1|.|.|TRBJ2-1
TGTGCCAGCAGCCCGCCTAGCGTCAATGAGCAGTTCTTC
CASSPPSVNEQFF
>TRBV11-3|TRBD2|.|TRBJ2-3
TGTGCCAGCAGCTCGGGACTAGCGGGGGATACTAGCACAGATACGCAGTATTTT
CASSSGLAGDTSTDTQYF
>TRBV29-1|.|.|TRBJ2-7
TGCAGCGTCCAACCACAGGACTCCTACGAGCAGTACTTC
CSVQPQDSYEQYF
>TRBV28|.|.|TRBJ2-7
TGTGCCAGCAGTTTTTCCCTCGGGGGCCCGGGGGCTTACGAGCAGTACTTC
CASSFSLGGPGAYEQYF
>TRBV4-3|.|.|TRBJ1-1
TGCGCCAGCAGCCAAGACGGGGTTTTTGCCACTGAAGCTTTCTTT
CASSQDGVFATEAFF
>TRBV20-1|TRBD1|.|TRBJ2-2
TGCAGTGCTTCCTCTCGGACAGGGGGATCCGGGGAGCTGTTTTTT
CSASSRTGGSGELFF
>TRBV3-1|TRBD1|.|TRBJ1-1
TGTGCCAGCAGCCAAGGAAGGACAGGTTTGAACACTGAAGCTTTCTTT
CASSQGRTGLNTEAFF
>TRBV7-9|.|.|TRBJ1-1
TGTGCCAGCAGCTCTGTAAGGTCAGGGTCGAACACTGAAGCTTTCTTT
CASSSVRSGSNTEAFF
>TRBV20-1|.|.|TRBJ2-1
TGCAGTGCTAGAGCTAAAACGGGGCAGTTCTTC
CSARAKTGQFF
>TRBV9|.|.|TRBJ1-2
TGTGCCAGCAGCACTGATCAGCCAAACCCTATGGGGGGCTACACCTTC
CASSTDQPNPMGGYTF
>TRBV5-1|.|many|TRBJ2-1
TGCGCCAGCAGCGGAGGGACACCTAACTACAATGAGCAGTTCTTC
CASSGGTPNYNEQFF
>TRBV7-2|.|.|TRBJ2-3
TGTGCCAGCAGGGCTCGAAGCTCCTCTAGCACAGATACGCAGTATTTT
CASRARSSSSTDTQYF
>TRBV20-1|.|few|TRBJ2-7
TGCAGTGCTAGAAGGGTGGGGCGGGATTATTACGAGCAGTACTTC
CSARRVGRDYYEQYF
>TRBV28|.|.|TRBJ1-2
TGTGCCAGCAGGCAGGGTTTAACTGGCTACACCTTC
CASRQGLTGYTF